One and the same sample provided the 21 T cell receptor beta chains below, sequenced in a study of blood T cell repertoires in COVID-19. The method was immunoSEQ multiplex PCR; TCRdb's version includes in-frame clones alone and lacks a portion of them. The sample shows some 100,000 clones, roughly 92% of them seen only once. What was sequenced was peripheral blood. These receptors all come from a man aged 70-80 years with acute or convalescent COVID-19.

The genes are TRBV24-1 and TRBJ2-7, with D possibly matching TRBD2 (6 bases). This CDR3 has 14 residues. Looked up from germline, CDR1 is KGHDR and CDR2 is SFDVKD. V lost 6 bases and J lost 4, with 15 bases in between. CDR3: CATSRAGSGYEQYF. The CDR3 nucleotides read TGTGCCACCAGTCGGGCGGGATCGGGGTACGAGCAGTACTTC.

The CDR3 protein is CASSSRGGAFF. Here the CDR3 DNA reads TGTGCCAGCAGTTCCAGGGGTGGAGCTTTCTTT. The V and J genes are TRBV12-3 or TRBV12-4 and TRBJ1-1; a possible D gene is TRBD1 (6 bases). V shed 4 bases and J shed 10 bases, with 10 bases lying between them. The CDR3 runs to 11 residues.

V usage is TRBV12-3 or TRBV12-4 and J usage is TRBJ2-3, with D unresolved. This CDR3 contains 12 residues. Trimming left V 3 bases short and J 2 bases short, with 3 bases between. The DNA for the CDR3 is TGTGCCAGCAGTTTCAACACAGATACGCAGTATTTT. Protein product: CASSFNTDTQYF.

The chain employs TRBV15 and TRBJ2-7; weak D call: TRBD2 (7 bases). The CDR3 is 15 residues long. Germline V lookup: CDR1 LNHNV, CDR2 YYDKDF (reference sequence). Trimming left V 3 bases short and J 0 bases short, with 12 bases between. The CDR3 coding sequence is TGTGCCACCAGCAGGGGAGGGGGGATCTCCTACGAGCAGTACTTC. Translation gives CATSRGGGISYEQYF.

The rearrangement uses TRBV6-5 and TRBJ1-1, with D uncertain. CDR3 length: 14 amino acids. The V and J ends lost 0 bases and 6 bases respectively, with 11 bases between them. Germline-derived CDR1 and CDR2 are MNHEY and SVGAGI. In DNA, the CDR3 is TGTGCCAGCAGTTACTCCGTTGGAGGCCCTGAAGCTTTCTTT. It yields the protein CASSYSVGGPEAFF.

This chain connects TRBV9 to TRBJ2-2, with a weak D call TRBD2 (7 bases). Trimming left V 0 bases short and J 5 bases short, with 14 bases between. This CDR3 is built from 16 residues. Germline V gene sequence: CDR1 SGDLS, CDR2 YYNGEE. CDR3 DNA sequence: TGTGCCAGCAGCGTAGAGGTGGGAGGGGGGACCGGGGAGCTGTTTTTT. Its translation: CASSVEVGGGTGELFF.

This clone has a single count. V gene TRBV7-2 combines with J gene TRBJ1-4, with 10 bases fitting TRBD1. The CDR3 extends over 15 amino acids. Germline V gene data show CDR1 as SGHTA and CDR2 as FQGNSA. With V trimmed by 5 bases and J by 8 bases, 8 bases remained unmatched. The CDR3 bases are TGTGCCAGCAGCCCAGACAGGGGGCGCAAGGAAAAACTGTTTTTT. Amino acids: CASSPDRGRKEKLFF. Supplemented by reference TRBV7-2 and TRBJ1-4, the full variable domain reads GAGVSQSPSNKVTEKGKDVELRCDPISGHTALYWYRQSLGQGLEFLIYFQGNSAPDKSGLPSDRFSAERTGGSVSTLTIQRTQQEDSAVYLCASSPDRGRKEKLFFGSGTQLSVL.

V is TRBV28 and J is TRBJ2-7, with 15 bases aligning to TRBD2. Germline V gene sequence: CDR1 MDHEN, CDR2 SYDVKM. V trimming: 3 bases; J trimming: 6 bases; junction bases outside the gene matches: 6. This CDR3 has 16 amino acids. CDR3 loop: CASSFGRTSGRAEQYF. CDR3 DNA sequence: TGTGCCAGCAGTTTCGGGCGGACTAGCGGGAGGGCCGAGCAGTACTTC.

This chain links TRBV7-2 with TRBJ2-1; the match to TRBD2 covers 12 bases. Germline loops: CDR1 SGHTA, CDR2 FQGNSA. The CDR3 has 16 residues. Trimming took 5 bases from V and 4 from J; bases not matched to a gene: 6. The chain's CDR3 is CASSPQLAGGYNEQFF. The CDR3 DNA reads TGTGCCAGCAGCCCCCAACTAGCGGGAGGATACAATGAGCAGTTCTTC.

The chain combines TRBV30 with TRBJ2-7; possibly TRBD1 for D (5 bases). The CDR3 covers 13 residues. V lost 4 bases, J lost 3 bases, and 13 bases lay in between. Germline V CDR1 and CDR2: GTSNPN, SVGIG (reference sequence). CDR3: CAWNKGVLYEQYF. CDR3 coding DNA: TGTGCCTGGAATAAAGGGGTTCTCTACGAGCAGTACTTC. The entire variable domain, with the rest obtained from reference TRBV30 and TRBJ2-7, is as follows: SQTIHQWPATLVQPVGSPLSLECTVEGTSNPNLYWYRQAAGRGLQLLFYSVGIGQISSEVPQNLSASRPQDRQFILSSKKLLLSDSGFYLCAWNKGVLYEQYFGPGTRLTVT.

As concerns this clone: The DNA is left out, because the CDR3 cannot be placed on it with certainty; the CDR3 is given as TCRdb lists it. The chain is built from TRBV15 and TRBJ1-1. Germline V gene data show CDR1 as LNHNV and CDR2 as YYDKDF (reference sequence). The CDR3 is 13 residues long, ends included. The CDR3 region is CATSVGPGTEAFF.

CDR3: CASREYSNQPQHF. CDR3 DNA sequence: TGTGCCAGCAGGGAGTATAGCAATCAGCCCCAGCATTTT. This chain connects TRBV6-5 to TRBJ1-5; D is ambiguous. The V end was cut by 6 bases, the J end by 0 bases, with 6 bases between. CDR3 length: 13 residues. Germline CDR1 and CDR2: MNHEY and SVGAGI.

V is TRBV6-5 and J is TRBJ1-5; TRBD1 aligns across 7 bases. Trimming removed 8 bases from V and 3 bases from J; junction bases left unmatched: 10. CDR3 length: 15 residues. Germline CDR1 MNHEY, CDR2 SVGAGI. CDR3 in amino acids: CASARGTPYNQPQHF. The CDR3 DNA is TGTGCCAGCGCCAGGGGGACACCTTACAATCAGCCCCAGCATTTT.

The V and J genes are TRBV23-1 and TRBJ2-3; D is unclear. TRBV23-1 is given ORF status, its function remaining uncertain. This CDR3 contains 15 residues. Trimming removed 0 bases at V and 0 bases at J, with 7 bases between. The CDR3 region has the DNA TGCGCCAGCAGTCAATCTCTGCAGAGCACAGATACGCAGTATTTT. It is translated as CASSQSLQSTDTQYF.

The gene calls are TRBV5-1 and TRBJ2-7; D is perhaps TRBD1 (5 bases). The CDR3 contains 15 residues. Deletions cut 0 bases from V and 2 bases from J, with 12 bases between. Germline loops: CDR1 SGHRS, CDR2 YFSETQ. CDR3 in amino acids: CASSLGATATYEQYF. The CDR3 DNA reads as TGCGCCAGCAGCTTGGGTGCGACAGCTACCTACGAGCAGTACTTC.

V gene TRBV11-3 combines with J gene TRBJ2-3, with 9 positions matching TRBD2. Trimming took 5 bases from V and 4 from J; bases not matched to a gene: 7. This CDR3 is built from 15 residues. Germline lookup yields CDR1 SGHNT and CDR2 YENEEA. CDR3 in DNA: TGTGCCAGCAGCCTCTTGCGCGGGGGGGCAGATACGCAGTATTTT. The encoded protein is CASSLLRGGADTQYF.

This chain joins TRBV4-3 and TRBJ1-1; D not resolved. Between the trimmed V and J ends, which lost 1 base and 7 bases, there was a span of 10 bases. CDR1 LGHNA and CDR2 YSLEER come from the germline V gene. The CDR3 totals 13 residues. CDR3: CASSQGGLGEAFF. Written as DNA, the CDR3 is TGCGCCAGCAGCCAAGGAGGGTTGGGTGAAGCTTTCTTT.

The rearrangement uses TRBV5-6 and TRBJ2-2; tentatively, D is TRBD1 (6 bases). Germline V gene data show CDR1 as SGHDT and CDR2 as YYEEEE. V was pared by 4 bases and J by 1 base, with 11 bases between. This CDR3 spans 15 amino acids. The CDR3 DNA reads TGTGCCAGCAGCATCTGGACAGAGAACACCGGGGAGCTGTTTTTT. Protein sequence: CASSIWTENTGELFF.

This chain uses TRBV6-2 or TRBV6-3 with TRBJ1-2; D not certain. The germline V gene has CDR1 MNHEY and CDR2 SVGEGT. The length of the CDR3 is 13 residues. V lost 6 bases, J lost 4 bases, and 12 bases lay in between. The CDR3 loop is CASSPDNSYGYTF. Written as DNA, the CDR3 is TGTGCCAGCAGCCCAGACAATTCCTATGGCTACACCTTC.

The rearrangement links TRBV7-9 to TRBJ2-7; 7 nucleotides agree with TRBD1. The germline V gene encodes CDR1 SEHNR and CDR2 FQNEAQ (reference sequence). The V gene end was trimmed by 1 base and the J gene end by 7 bases; junction bases not matched to a gene: 10. CDR3 length equals 15 residues. CDR3 protein: CASSLDRGEEWEQYF. Here the CDR3 DNA reads TGTGCCAGCAGCTTAGACAGGGGAGAAGAATGGGAGCAGTACTTC.

The J gene is TRBJ2-2, the V gene TRBV19; tentatively, D is TRBD1 (6 bases). From germline, CDR1 is LNHDA and CDR2 SQIVND (reference sequence). Trimming cost V 7 bases and J 4 bases, with 13 bases left between them. The CDR3 length is 14 residues. The CDR3 region has the DNA TGTGCCAGTATCAGGGACACCACCACCGGGGAGCTGTTTTTT. Translated: CASIRDTTTGELFF.